This passage covers 13 T cell receptor beta chains from one sample sequenced in a study of control samples from healthy donors and cancer patients. Assay: immunoSEQ multiplex PCR; the TCRdb copy retains only in-frame clones and omits some. This sample carries 150,000 or so clones, about 95% of them seen once, and the ten largest clones take 11% to 15%. The sample comprised PBMCs. The receptors derive from a man in his fifties or sixties with colorectal cancer.

The chain joins TRBV6-5 to TRBJ2-3; TRBD2 matches at 12 bases. V lost 5 bases to trimming and J lost 5 bases; unmatched junction nucleotides: 2. The CDR3 consists of 14 residues. Per germline, CDR1 MNHEY and CDR2 SVGAGI. The CDR3 DNA follows: TGTGCCAGCAGTCGGACTAGCGGGGAAGATACGCAGTATTTT. Translation: CASSRTSGEDTQYF.

V is TRBV19 and J is TRBJ2-3; D not resolved. The CDR3 length is 12 residues. V was pared by 5 bases and J by 4 bases, with 7 bases between. Germline-derived CDR1 and CDR2 are LNHDA and SQIVND (reference sequence). CDR3 sequence (DNA): TGTGCCAGTAGTCTTCTAGCAGATACGCAGTATTTT. This sequence encodes CASSLLADTQYF.

This clone occurred once. This chain uses TRBV25-1 with TRBJ1-2; TRBD1 matches at 9 bases. Germline CDR1 reads MGHDK; CDR2 reads SYGVNS. V lost 5 bases and J lost 4; bases outside the gene matches: 8. CDR3 length: 15 amino acids. CDR3: CASSPQTGGAYGYTF. For the CDR3, the DNA is TGTGCCAGCAGTCCACAGACAGGGGGGGCCTATGGCTACACCTTC.

CDR3 DNA: TGCGCCAGCAGCCCGGGAGGGGCGGCGCCCGGGGAGCTGTTTTTT. Its protein is CASSPGGAAPGELFF. This chain uses TRBV5-1 with TRBJ2-2, with TRBD2 identical over 8 bases. The CDR3 runs 15 residues. Germline V lookup: CDR1 SGHRS, CDR2 YFSETQ. V lost 4 bases and J lost 6; bases outside the gene matches: 8.

V is TRBV7-2 and J is TRBJ1-1, with D hard to call. The CDR3 sequence is 13 residues long. From germline, CDR1 is SGHTA and CDR2 FQGNSA. The V end was cut by 5 bases, the J end by 1 base, with 8 bases between. The CDR3 DNA reads TGTGCCAGCAGCACAGACGGGAACACTGAAGCTTTCTTT. This translates into CASSTDGNTEAFF.

The chain links TRBV2 to TRBJ2-1, with D perhaps TRBD2 (6 bases). CDR1 is SNHLY, CDR2 FYNNEI, per germline. The V gene lost 4 bases and the J gene lost 13 bases, with 8 bases spanning the gap. The CDR3 has 10 residues. The CDR3, as DNA: TGTGCCAGCAGTGTAGGACTACAGTTCTTC. Translating gives CASSVGLQFF.

J is TRBJ2-5 and V is TRBV4-1; the match to TRBD2 covers 8 bases. Germline CDR1 reads MGHRA; CDR2 reads YSYEKL. The CDR3 consists of 18 residues. V was pared by 0 bases and J by 0 bases, with 9 bases of the junction left unmatched. The CDR3 sequence is CASSQERFQRGNQETQYF. CDR3 nucleotides: TGCGCCAGCAGCCAAGAACGATTTCAGCGGGGGAACCAAGAGACCCAGTACTTC.

The CDR3 nucleotides read TGTGCCAGCGCAGAATTCGGCGGGGCCTATGGCTACACCTTC. Residues: CASAEFGGAYGYTF. V and J are TRBV28 and TRBJ1-2; TRBD1 might be the D (5 bases). Germline CDR1 MDHEN, CDR2 SYDVKM. The CDR3 has 14 amino acids. V was pared by 8 bases and J by 4 bases, with 17 bases between.

The rearrangement links TRBV28 to TRBJ2-4; 9 bases agree with TRBD1. CDR1 and CDR2 from the germline V gene are MDHEN and SYDVKM. The ends lost 7 bases at V and 8 bases at J; junction bases unmatched: 6. This CDR3 is built from 13 residues. The CDR3 DNA sequence: TGTGCCAGCATAGGACAGGGGTCAGACATTCAGTACTTC. This codes for CASIGQGSDIQYF.

This clone was seen once. J is TRBJ2-3 and V is TRBV5-4; D ambiguous. This CDR3 has 15 residues. Looked up from germline, CDR1 is SGHNT and CDR2 is YYREEE (reference sequence). The germline V and J ends were trimmed by 3 bases and 2 bases, with 13 bases remaining between them. In nucleotides, the CDR3 is TGTGCCAGCAGCTCGGGTGCCTTCGACACAGATACGCAGTATTTT. Translation gives CASSSGAFDTDTQYF.

V usage is TRBV11-2 and J usage is TRBJ1-3; possibly TRBD1 for D (6 bases). Trimming removed 5 bases from V and 0 bases from J, with 23 bases in between. The CDR3 runs to 19 residues. The germline CDR1 and CDR2 sequences are SGHAT and FQNNGV. CDR3 loop: CASSLGGTRTSLSGNTIYF. CDR3 in DNA: TGTGCCAGCAGCCTCGGTGGGACACGGACGTCGCTCTCTGGAAACACCATATATTTT.

V and J are TRBV7-2 and TRBJ1-3, with D possibly matching TRBD1 (6 bases). The CDR3 spans 16 residues. The V gene lost 4 bases and the J gene lost 0 bases, with 13 bases spanning the gap. Germline CDR1 and CDR2: SGHTA and FQGNSA. CDR3 sequence (DNA): TGTGCCAGCAGCTATATCGGGACATCCTCTGGAAACACCATATATTTT. Amino acid sequence: CASSYIGTSSGNTIYF.

The count of this clone is one. The rearrangement uses TRBV7-2 and TRBJ2-7; D gene ambiguous. Trimming took 1 base from V and 7 from J, leaving 11 bases between them. The CDR3 is made up of 13 amino acids. Germline CDR1 and CDR2: SGHTA and FQGNSA. The CDR3 nucleotides read TGTGCCAGCAGCTTAGGACCGGTGGAGGAGCAGTACTTC. This sequence encodes CASSLGPVEEQYF.